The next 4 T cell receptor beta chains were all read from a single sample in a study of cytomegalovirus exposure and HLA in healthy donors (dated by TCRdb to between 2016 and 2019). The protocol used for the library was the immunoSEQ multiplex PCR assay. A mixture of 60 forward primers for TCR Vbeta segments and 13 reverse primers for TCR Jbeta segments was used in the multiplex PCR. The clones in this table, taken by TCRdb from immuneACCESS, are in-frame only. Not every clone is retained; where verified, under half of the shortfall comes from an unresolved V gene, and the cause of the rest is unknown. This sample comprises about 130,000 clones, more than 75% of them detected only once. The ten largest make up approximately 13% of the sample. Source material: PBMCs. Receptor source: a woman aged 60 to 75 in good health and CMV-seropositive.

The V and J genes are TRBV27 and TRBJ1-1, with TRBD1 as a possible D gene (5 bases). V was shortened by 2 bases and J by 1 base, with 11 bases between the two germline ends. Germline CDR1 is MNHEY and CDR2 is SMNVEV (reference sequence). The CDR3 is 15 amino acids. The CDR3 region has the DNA TGTGCCAGCAGTTTAAGTGCCGGGGGGAACACTGAAGCTTTCTTT. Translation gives CASSLSAGGNTEAFF.

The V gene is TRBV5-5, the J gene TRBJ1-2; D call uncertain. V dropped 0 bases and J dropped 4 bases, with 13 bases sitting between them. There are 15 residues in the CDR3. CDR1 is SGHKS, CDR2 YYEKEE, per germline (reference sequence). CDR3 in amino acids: CASSLESDTRYGYTF. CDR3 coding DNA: TGTGCCAGCAGCTTGGAATCAGATACACGCTATGGCTACACCTTC.

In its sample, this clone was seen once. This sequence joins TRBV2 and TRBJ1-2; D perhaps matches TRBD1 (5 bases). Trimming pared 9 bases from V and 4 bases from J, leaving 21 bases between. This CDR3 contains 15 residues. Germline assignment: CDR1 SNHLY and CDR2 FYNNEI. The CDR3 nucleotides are TGTGCCAGGGGTGGACGGTCGCTGGGGGGCTATGGCTACACCTTC. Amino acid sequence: CARGGRSLGGYGYTF. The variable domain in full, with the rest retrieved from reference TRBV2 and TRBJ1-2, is EPEVTQTPSHQVTQMGQEVILRCVPISNHLYFYWYRQILGQKVEFLVSFYNNEISEKSEIFDDQFSVERPDGSNFTLKIRSTKLEDSAMYFCARGGRSLGGYGYTFGSGTRLTVV.

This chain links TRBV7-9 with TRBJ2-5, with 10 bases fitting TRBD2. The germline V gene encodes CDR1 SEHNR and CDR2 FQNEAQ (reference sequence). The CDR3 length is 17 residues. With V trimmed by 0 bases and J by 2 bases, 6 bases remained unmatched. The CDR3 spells CASSLASSGGAQETQYF. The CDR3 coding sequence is TGTGCCAGCAGCTTAGCATCCAGCGGGGGGGCTCAAGAGACCCAGTACTTC.